This entry describes one T cell receptor (beta chain). Its target is unknown. This specimen comes from a study of T cells after yellow fever vaccination. Across the whole study: Libraries from low-cell-number fractions were prepared with the SMART-Seq v4 Ultra Low Input RNA kit.

The CDR3 loop spans 14 amino acids. Germline V CDR1 and CDR2: ENHRY, SYGVKD. V shed 8 bases and J shed 0 bases, with 13 bases lying between them. Findings of the study overall: A large majority of primary-vaccination clones showed up again after the booster (approximately 95% CD4, around 88% CD8).

A 5'RACE template-switching step, the method used to make TCR cDNA, added a universal primer site and UMIs. TCRdb passed the 5' RACE reads through MiXCR, listing each CDR3 protein once. The sample yields around 350,000 distinct CDR3 sequences, over 5% seen once. The J gene is TRBJ1-1, the V gene TRBV10-3, with a possible D match to TRBD1 (6 bases). Sequencing was performed on PBMCs, taken 5 days after the yellow fever booster vaccination. This clonotype was sampled from a man under 40 who received the YFV17D yellow fever vaccine. The CDR3 DNA reads TGTGCCATCGCAGTGGGGGCGTTGAACACTGAAGCTTTCTTT. Its protein is CAIAVGALNTEAFF.